Presented here are 26 T cell receptor beta chains from one specimen sequenced in a study of OX40 agonist ivuxolimab in advanced cancers. Assay used: immunoSEQ multiplex PCR; TCRdb lists only in-frame clones, some missing. The data contain over 80,000 clones, roughly 90% of them singletons. This specimen was CD4+ or CD8+ T cells sorted from blood, taken in a trial of the OX40 agonist ivuxolimab. The receptors were gathered from an adult with an advanced solid tumor such as melanoma, head and neck, liver or kidney cancer.

This clone was seen more than once but under ten times. The chain uses TRBV11-2 and TRBJ2-3; D is undetermined. Trimming pared 5 bases from V and 5 bases from J, leaving 11 bases between. From germline, CDR1 is SGHAT and CDR2 FQNNGV. This CDR3 has 13 residues. This chain's CDR3 is CASSRWIKDTQYF. The CDR3, as DNA: TGTGCCAGCAGCCGGTGGATTAAAGATACGCAGTATTTT.

The chain has TRBV6-1 and TRBJ1-5; D unclear. The CDR3 is 12 residues long. The germline gives CDR1 MNHNS, CDR2 SASEGT. The V end was cut by 4 bases, the J end by 5 bases, with 6 bases between. CDR3 loop: CASSGPHQPQHF. The CDR3 DNA reads as TGTGCCAGCAGTGGGCCCCATCAGCCCCAGCATTTT.

The chain uses TRBV4-3 and TRBJ1-1; maybe TRBD1 (5 bases). Germline assignment: CDR1 LGHNA and CDR2 YSLEER. The V end was cut by 4 bases, the J end by 4 bases, with 16 bases between. The CDR3 spans 15 residues. The CDR3 nucleotides read TGCGCCAGCAGCCGGGGTAGGGGTCCGACCACTGAAGCTTTCTTT. The encoded protein is CASSRGRGPTTEAFF.

The J gene is TRBJ1-6, the V gene TRBV5-6, with 7 nucleotides matching TRBD1. From germline, CDR1 is SGHDT and CDR2 YYEEEE. V lost 3 bases to trimming and J lost 9 bases; unmatched junction nucleotides: 9. CDR3 length: 15 amino acids. The CDR3 bases are TGTGCCAGCAGCTATTTGGTAGGGGGCGTTTCACCCCTCCACTTT. It translates to CASSYLVGGVSPLHF. Looking up the rest from reference TRBV5-6 and TRBJ1-6 gives the full variable domain: DAGVTQSPTHLIKTRGQQVTLRCSPKSGHDTVSWYQQALGQGPQFIFQYYEEEERQRGNFPDRFSGHQFPNYSSELNVNALLLGDSALYLCASSYLVGGVSPLHFGNGTRLTVT.

The chain uses TRBV5-1 and TRBJ2-2, with 7 bases identical to TRBD1. Trimming removed 4 bases from V and 6 bases from J; junction bases left unmatched: 6. CDR1 is SGHRS, CDR2 YFSETQ, per germline. The CDR3 has 14 amino acids. The CDR3 spells CASSPLTGSGELFF. CDR3 nucleotide sequence: TGCGCCAGCAGCCCTCTGACAGGGTCCGGGGAGCTGTTTTTT.

CDR3 sequence: CSVVDRGRVRGNTGELFF. CDR3 nucleotides: TGCAGCGTTGTGGACAGGGGGCGCGTGCGGGGTAACACCGGGGAGCTGTTTTTT. V gene TRBV29-1 combines with J gene TRBJ2-2; 11 nucleotides match TRBD1. Trimming at V came to 4 bases and at J to 2 bases, leaving 12 bases not matched to a gene. Germline lookup yields CDR1 SQVTM and CDR2 ANQGSEA. This CDR3 is 18 amino acids long.

CDR3 nucleotide sequence: TGCGCCAGCAGCCGGGACCAACACACAGATACGCAGTATTTT. This encodes CASSRDQHTDTQYF. The chain recombines TRBV5-1 with TRBJ2-3; TRBD1 or TRBD2 may be the D gene (5 bases each). Germline V gives CDR1 SGHRS, CDR2 YFSETQ. The CDR3 loop spans 14 amino acids. The V end was cut by 4 bases, the J end by 2 bases, with 11 bases between.

This sequence joins TRBV19 and TRBJ1-1; D is ambiguous. This CDR3 spans 13 amino acids. Germline V gene data show CDR1 as LNHDA and CDR2 as SQIVND (reference sequence). The V end was cut by 3 bases, the J end by 2 bases, with 7 bases between. The CDR3 region has the DNA TGTGCCAGTAGTATCCAGAGAAACACTGAAGCTTTCTTT. It codes for CASSIQRNTEAFF.

A single count supports this clone. This rearrangement joins TRBV7-3 to TRBJ2-3; D remains unclear. V gave up 8 bases and J gave up 1 base, with 10 bases separating them. Germline loops: CDR1 SGHTA, CDR2 FQGTGA. The CDR3 contains 13 residues. The chain's CDR3 is CASSTRGTDTQYF. The CDR3 coding sequence is TGTGCCAGCTCGACCCGGGGCACAGATACGCAGTATTTT.

The gene calls are TRBV5-1 and TRBJ2-3; 8 bases fit TRBD1. The CDR3 loop spans 14 amino acids. Germline V gene sequence: CDR1 SGHRS, CDR2 YFSETQ. With V trimmed by 0 bases and J by 6 bases, 3 bases remained unmatched. CDR3 in DNA: TGCGCCAGCAGCTTGGGACAGGGGCTGGATACGCAGTATTTT. Amino acid sequence: CASSLGQGLDTQYF.

The rearrangement links TRBV7-2 to TRBJ2-2; 10 positions match TRBD2. The CDR3 runs 18 residues. Germline trimming cut 1 base from V and 2 bases from J; bases unmatched to any gene: 7. Germline lookup yields CDR1 SGHTA and CDR2 FQGNSA. CDR3 loop: CASSLVQRTSGNTGELFF. In DNA, the CDR3 is TGTGCCAGCAGCTTAGTTCAGCGGACTAGCGGTAACACCGGGGAGCTGTTTTTT.

The rearrangement uses TRBV19 and TRBJ1-4; maybe TRBD1 (5 bases). Germline assignment: CDR1 LNHDA and CDR2 SQIVND (reference sequence). The ends were cut back, 7 bases at V and 3 bases at J, with 12 bases in the middle. The CDR3 extends over 14 amino acids. CDR3 coding DNA: TGTGCCAGTAAAAGGGGCAGGGCTAATGAAAAACTGTTTTTT. This codes for CASKRGRANEKLFF.

CDR3 in DNA: TGTGCCAGCAGGGGGCCTTTCTCTGGAAACACCATATATTTT. Its protein product is CASRGPFSGNTIYF. V is TRBV9 and J is TRBJ1-3, with a tentative D call TRBD1 (5 bases). The CDR3 runs 14 residues. CDR1 SGDLS and CDR2 YYNGEE come from the germline V gene. V was trimmed by 5 bases and J by 0 bases, leaving 9 bases between them.

The genes are TRBV6-5 and TRBJ1-4; D gene unclear. Germline assignment: CDR1 MNHEY and CDR2 SVGAGI. The CDR3 extends over 15 amino acids. Trimming left V 3 bases short and J 2 bases short, with 10 bases between. CDR3 sequence reads: CASSYLHSTNEKLFF. In nucleotides, the CDR3 is TGTGCCAGCAGTTATTTGCATTCCACTAATGAAAAACTGTTTTTT.

The CDR3 coding sequence is TGTGCCAGCAGCTTATCGGGACTAGCGAACGAGCAGTACTTC. Amino acids: CASSLSGLANEQYF. V gene TRBV7-2 combines with J gene TRBJ2-7; 10 positions agree with TRBD2. This CDR3 region has 14 residues. Germline CDR1 is SGHTA and CDR2 is FQGNSA. The ends lost 2 bases at V and 5 bases at J; junction bases unmatched: 3.

There are a few counts of this clone. The rearrangement joins TRBV28 to TRBJ1-5; D gene ambiguous. Germline values: CDR1 MDHEN, CDR2 SYDVKM. The CDR3 covers 12 residues. Trimming took off 6 bases at V and 9 bases at J, with 12 bases between the two ends. This CDR3 reads CASSPQVSPQHF. CDR3 coding DNA: TGTGCCAGCAGCCCCCAGGTTTCGCCCCAGCATTTT. Combining the CDR3 with reference TRBV28 and TRBJ1-5 gives the whole variable domain DVKVTQSSRYLVKRTGEKVFLECVQDMDHENMFWYRQDPGLGLRLIYFSYDVKMKEKGDIPEGYSVSREKKERFSLILESASTNQTSMYLCASSPQVSPQHFGDGTRLSIL.

The J gene is TRBJ2-1, the V gene TRBV11-1; tentative D call: TRBD1 (5 bases). Trimming cost V 5 bases and J 0 bases, with 14 bases left between them. This CDR3 comprises 16 residues. Germline lookup yields CDR1 SGHAT and CDR2 FQDESV (reference sequence). The CDR3 coding sequence is TGTGCCAGCAGCCTTGGAGCTGACAGCTCCTACAATGAGCAGTTCTTC. As protein: CASSLGADSSYNEQFF.

This rearrangement joins TRBV4-3 to TRBJ2-3; TRBD1 is a possible D gene (6 bases). The CDR3 has 13 amino acids. V dropped 5 bases and J dropped 0 bases, with 6 bases sitting between them. Germline V lookup: CDR1 LGHNA, CDR2 YSLEER. CDR3 residues: CASSRGSTDTQYF. The CDR3 coding sequence is TGCGCCAGCAGCAGGGGGAGCACAGATACGCAGTATTTT.

The rearrangement joins TRBV5-3 to TRBJ2-7; no clear D. TRBV5-3 is reported as an ORF; its role is uncertain. Trimming left V 2 bases short and J 6 bases short, with 6 bases between. This CDR3 region has 11 residues. The DNA of the CDR3 is TGTGCCAGAAGCTTCGTCTGCGAGCAGTACTTC. This translates into CARSFVCEQYF.

The V call is TRBV5-1, the J call TRBJ2-6; 15 positions match TRBD2. The CDR3 spans 18 residues. The trim removed 0 bases at V and 3 bases at J, leaving 1 base unmatched. CDR1 is SGHRS, CDR2 YFSETQ, per germline. The chain's CDR3 is CASSLGGLAGGGANVLTF. DNA of the CDR3: TGCGCCAGCAGCTTGGGGGGACTAGCGGGAGGTGGGGCCAACGTCCTGACTTTC. The full variable domain, its missing parts supplied by reference TRBV5-1 and TRBJ2-6, is KAGVTQTPRYLIKTRGQQVTLSCSPISGHRSVSWYQQTPGQGLQFLFEYFSETQRNKGNFPGRFSGRQFSNSRSEMNVSTLELGDSALYLCASSLGGLAGGGANVLTFGAGSRLTVL.

The chain combines TRBV29-1 with TRBJ2-3; D could derive from TRBD1 or TRBD2 (5 bases each). The length of the CDR3 is 13 residues. Trimming shortened V by 6 bases and J by 5 bases, and 15 bases separated the two germline ends. Germline V gene sequence: CDR1 SQVTM, CDR2 ANQGSEA. CDR3 sequence: CSVTDWDGDTQYF. CDR3 sequence (DNA): TGCAGCGTGACGGACTGGGACGGAGATACGCAGTATTTT.

The chain is built from TRBV6-6 and TRBJ2-7; D possibly matches TRBD1 or TRBD2 (5 bases each). This CDR3 comprises 13 residues. Germline CDR1 and CDR2: MNHNY and SVGAGI (reference sequence). The V end lost 11 bases, the J end lost 1 base, and 15 bases lay between the germline ends. The CDR3 nucleotides read TGTGCCCACCGGGACCGTACTTCCTACGAGCAGTACTTC. Protein: CAHRDRTSYEQYF.

The J gene is TRBJ1-2, the V gene TRBV7-9; a possible D gene is TRBD1 (5 bases). Trimming left V 1 base short and J 8 bases short, with 11 bases between. The CDR3 extends over 13 amino acids. Germline V gene sequence: CDR1 SEHNR, CDR2 FQNEAQ (reference sequence). CDR3 sequence: CASSLVQAEGYTF. For the CDR3, the DNA is TGTGCCAGCAGCTTAGTACAGGCTGAGGGCTACACCTTC.

This clone was detected once. The chain uses TRBV18 and TRBJ1-1; D is perhaps TRBD1 (6 bases). Germline V lookup: CDR1 KGHSH, CDR2 LQKENI. The CDR3 extends over 14 amino acids. V lost 5 bases and J 1 base, leaving 11 bases between the germline ends. Here the CDR3 DNA reads TGTGCCAGCTCATGGACAGCCTCGAACACTGAAGCTTTCTTT. Residues: CASSWTASNTEAFF.

V usage is TRBV7-3 and J usage is TRBJ1-1; possible D gene TRBD1, 6 bases. Germline V gene sequence: CDR1 SGHTA, CDR2 FQGTGA. The CDR3 loop spans 14 amino acids. The V gene lost 5 bases and the J gene lost 1 base, with 11 bases spanning the gap. The CDR3 here is CASSRQGQNTEAFF. CDR3 nucleotide sequence: TGTGCCAGCAGCCGCCAGGGACAGAACACTGAAGCTTTCTTT.

This clone appeared a single time. The chain joins TRBV5-4 to TRBJ2-5; D possibly uses TRBD1 or TRBD2 (6 bases each). Trimming removed 5 bases from V and 4 bases from J, with 12 bases in between. Germline loops: CDR1 SGHNT, CDR2 YYREEE (reference sequence). The CDR3 is 13 residues long. CDR3 loop: CASRSQGGETQYF. The CDR3 region has the DNA TGTGCCAGCAGGTCACAGGGAGGAGAGACCCAGTACTTC.